This T cell receptor beta chain was sequenced during a study of blood T cell repertoires in COVID-19. The overall study: COVID-19 samples from acute and convalescent phases originated in the United States, Italy and Spain. T cells, B-cell-depleted T cells, or PBMCs provided the cDNA or gDNA that served as material.

In the original analysis: Using reference gene primer amplification, nucleated cell counts were estimated. Produced via immunoSEQ multiplex PCR; TCRdb's table is partial and in-frame only. The V and J calls and clone size were taken over from that table, and D and trimming were inferred from the DNA. The sample consists of under 200,000 clones, approximately 86% of them appearing once. CDR3 length equals 12 residues. Losses at the gene ends were 5 bases for V and 5 bases for J; bases not matched to a gene: 4. Germline V gene sequence: CDR1 SGHRS, CDR2 YFSETQ. The receptor was isolated from a man in his fifties or sixties with active or convalescent COVID-19. Material: peripheral blood. The chain employs TRBV5-1 and TRBJ2-7; TRBD1 matches 7 bases. CDR3 region: CASRTGYNEQYF. CDR3 nucleotides: TGCGCCAGCAGGACAGGGTATAACGAGCAGTACTTC.